Below, 19 T cell receptor beta chains from the same sample are listed, as sequenced in a study of CD8+CD57+ T cells in acquired aplastic anemia. Patients sequenced had flow cytometry evidence of CD8+CD57+ cell expansion. Genomic DNA, the template, was used for profiling of the TCR beta VDJ and CDR3. TCRdb re-analysed the reads in MiXCR, keeping a single row per CDR3 protein. The table has 200,000 to 300,000 distinct CDR3 sequences, 82% seen once. Sequencing used sorted CD4+, CD8+, or CD8+CD57+ T cells (not recorded which) from PBMCs. Receptors originate from a human donor with aplastic anemia.

Notes on this clonotype: One junction end disagrees with the germline gene, perhaps due to a read error. This CDR3 is CASSQEQGGRYEQQFF. CDR3 sequence (DNA): TGCGCCAGCAGCCAAGAACAGGGAGGACGCTACGAGCAGCAGTTCTTC. The chain carries TRBV7-2 and TRBJ2-1, with D possibly called TRBD1 or TRBD2 (6 bases each). The germline V gene encodes CDR1 SGHTA and CDR2 FQGNSA. CDR3 length: 16 amino acids.

The rearrangement uses TRBV9 and TRBJ1-2, with TRBD1 matching 7 bases. Germline CDR1 and CDR2: SGDLS and YYNGEE. Unmatched junction bases numbered 8, after V lost 4 bases and J lost 8 bases. This CDR3 has 13 residues. The CDR3 region is CASSSRDSHGYTF. The CDR3 DNA is TGTGCCAGCAGCTCCCGGGACAGTCACGGCTACACCTTC.

This clonotype was seen repeatedly, ten times or more. The rearrangement links TRBV4-3 to TRBJ2-1; D remains unclear. Looked up from germline, CDR1 is LGHNA and CDR2 is YSLEER. The CDR3 loop spans 12 amino acids. V was shortened by 2 bases and J by 7 bases, with 6 bases between the two germline ends. The CDR3 here is CASSQSRNEQFF. CDR3 nucleotides: TGCGCCAGCAGCCAATCCAGGAATGAGCAGTTCTTC.

This clonotype was seen a single time. The genes are TRBV7-9 and TRBJ1-2, with D possibly being TRBD1 (6 bases). CDR3 length equals 16 residues. The V and J ends lost 4 bases and 4 bases respectively, with 19 bases between them. In germline, CDR1 is SEHNR, CDR2 FQNEAQ (reference sequence). CDR3 in DNA: TGTGCCAGCAGCTCACGGGGCGGGGGCTTGGCCTATGGCTACACCTTC. Protein: CASSSRGGGLAYGYTF. The full variable domain, completed using reference TRBV7-9 and TRBJ1-2, is DTGVSQNPRHKITKRGQNVTFRCDPISEHNRLYWYRQTLGQGPEFLTYFQNEAQLEKSRLLSDRFSAERPKGSFSTLEIQRTEQGDSAMYLCASSSRGGGLAYGYTFGSGTRLTVV.

In its sample, this clonotype was seen once. The chain employs TRBV9 and TRBJ1-1, with no clear D. Germline V gene data show CDR1 as SGDLS and CDR2 as YYNGEE. Trimming removed 3 bases at V and 0 bases at J, with 6 bases between. The CDR3 is 13 residues long. CDR3 in amino acids: CASSAAVNTEAFF. DNA for the CDR3: TGTGCCAGCAGCGCCGCAGTGAACACTGAAGCTTTCTTT.

The rearrangement links TRBV7-8 to TRBJ2-7, with D possibly matching TRBD1 (6 bases). CDR3 size: 18 residues. Germline V gene sequence: CDR1 SGHVS, CDR2 FQNEAQ. Between the trimmed V and J ends, which lost 3 bases and 1 base, there was a span of 22 bases. The CDR3 DNA sequence: TGTGCCAGCAGCTTTCATCCAGAATGGACAGCCGTGTCCTACGAGCAGTACGTC. Residues: CASSFHPEWTAVSYEQYV.

The genes are TRBV5-6 and TRBJ2-3; D is unresolved. With 0 bases removed from V and 4 bases from J, the gap between germline ends came to 6 bases. The CDR3 sequence is 13 residues long. CDR1 and CDR2 (germline): SGHDT, YYEEEE. CDR3 DNA sequence: TGTGCCAGCAGCTTGGCGGCAGCAGATACGCAGTATTTT. It codes for CASSLAAADTQYF.

On this clonotype: One end of the junction is discordant with germline, which a read error may explain. This chain connects TRBV19 to TRBJ2-1; D unresolved. The CDR3 has 14 amino acids. From germline, CDR1 is LNHDA and CDR2 SQIVND (reference sequence). CDR3 sequence reads: CASSLKLFYNEQLF. The CDR3 nucleotides read TGTGCCAGCAGTCTAAAGTTGTTCTATAATGAGCAGCTCTTC.

This clonotype was detected only once. One end of the junction is discordant with germline, which a read error may explain. The rearrangement uses TRBV7-8 and TRBJ2-7; the D gene is possibly TRBD1 (6 bases). Germline lookup yields CDR1 SGHVS and CDR2 FQNEAQ. This CDR3 is built from 14 residues. The DNA for the CDR3 is TGTGCCAGCAGCTTCGCAGGGGAGCACTATACGCAGTATTTC. Residues: CASSFAGEHYTQYF.

V and J are TRBV7-8 and TRBJ1-6, with 10 bases identical to TRBD2. With the DNA end fitting TRBJ2-3 better, the J assignment may be wrong. Per the germline V gene, CDR1 is SGHVS and CDR2 is FQNEAQ. The CDR3 is 14 amino acids. The DNA for the CDR3 is TGTGCCAGCAGCTCAGCGGGAGGGAACGATACGCAGTATTTT. This sequence encodes CASSSAGGNDTQYF.

Concerning this clonotype: One end of the junction fails to match germline, which may point to a read error. V gene TRBV2 combines with J gene TRBJ1-1; D might be TRBD1 (5 bases). The CDR3 is made up of 13 amino acids. Germline assignment: CDR1 SNHLY and CDR2 FYNNEI. CDR3 in DNA: TGTGCCAGCGGGAGCGGGACCACAGATGCGCAGTACTTT. Translation: CASGSGTTDAQYF. The whole variable domain, filled in from reference TRBV2 and TRBJ1-1, reads EPEVTQTPSHQVTQMGQEVILRCVPISNHLYFYWYRQILGQKVEFLVSFYNNEISEKSEIFDDQFSVERPDGSNFTLKIRSTKLEDSAMYFCASGSGTTDAQYFGQGTRLTVV.

The table lists this clonotype with a count of one. The gene calls are TRBV5-4 and TRBJ2-7; 7 bases are a match to TRBD1. The CDR3 totals 18 residues. Unmatched junction bases numbered 13, after V lost 0 bases and J lost 1 base. The germline CDR1 and CDR2 sequences are SGHNT and YYREEE (reference sequence). The CDR3 spells CASSLGGNGTALSYEQYV. The CDR3 DNA is TGTGCCAGCAGCTTGGGAGGGAACGGGACAGCCCTTTCCTACGAGCAGTACGTC.

The gene calls are TRBV7-3 and TRBJ2-5; D not certain. Looked up from germline, CDR1 is SGHTA and CDR2 is FQGTGA. V lost 4 bases and J 9 bases, leaving 21 bases between the germline ends. The CDR3 runs 15 residues. The CDR3 region has the DNA TGTGCCAGCAGCTCGGGCAGGAGTTGGTCACCCCCCCAGTACTTC. This encodes CASSSGRSWSPPQYF.

The chain combines TRBV25-1 with TRBJ1-6; D is ambiguous. Germline V gene data show CDR1 as MGHDK and CDR2 as SYGVNS. V dropped 8 bases and J dropped 7 bases, with 9 bases sitting between them. The CDR3 is 12 residues long. CDR3 in amino acids: CASGFTNSPLHF. The CDR3 DNA sequence: TGTGCCAGCGGATTCACCAATTCACCCCTCCACTTT.

This clonotype is a singleton in its sample. Lacking the conserved final phenylalanine or tryptophan, this CDR3 likely reflects a read error. The limits of the CDR3 on the DNA are not certain, so only TCRdb's listed CDR3 is given. This rearrangement joins TRBV7-8 to TRBJ2-5; the table gives TRBD2 as D, unverified against the DNA. Inclusive of both ends, the CDR3 amounts to 12 amino acids. CDR1 is SGHVS and CDR2 is FQNEAQ in the germline V gene. This chain's CDR3 is CASKLAGGTDTQ.

This clonotype was found once. The rearrangement uses TRBV7-2 and TRBJ2-2; no clear D gene. V gave up 3 bases and J gave up 1 base, with 6 bases separating them. The CDR3 has 14 residues. Germline CDR1 SGHTA, CDR2 FQGNSA. CDR3 bases: TGTGCCAGCAGCTTCTCACAGAACACCGGGGAGCTGTTTTTT. Protein sequence: CASSFSQNTGELFF.

This chain links TRBV7-6 with TRBJ2-3; D might be TRBD1 (6 bases). Germline CDR1 reads SGHVS; CDR2 reads FNYEAQ. The V end was cut by 0 bases, the J end by 14 bases, with 18 bases between. This CDR3 has 14 amino acids. The CDR3 coding sequence is TGTGCCAGCAGCTTAGCCCAAGGGACAAAAAAGCCGTATTTT. It is translated as CASSLAQGTKKPYF.

This clonotype was seen a single time. Mismatch with germline at one junction end may stem from a read error. CDR3 in amino acids: CASSVGGTGLNF. CDR3 sequence (DNA): TGTGCCAGCAGCGTAGGAGGGACAGGCCTGAATTTC. The chain employs TRBV9 and TRBJ2-3; TRBD1 matches at 8 bases. Germline CDR1 SGDLS, CDR2 YYNGEE. This CDR3 has 12 residues.

On this clonotype itself: The DNA is left out, because the CDR3 cannot be placed on it with certainty; the CDR3 is given as TCRdb lists it. The chain couples TRBV9 to TRBJ2-3; TRBD2, the D gene given by the table, was not confirmed from the DNA. Germline CDR1 is SGDLS and CDR2 is YYNGEE. The CDR3 comprises 14 residues, both ends counted. The CDR3 sequence is CASSVGPDTQYFYF.